Below, 15 T cell receptor beta chains from the same sample are listed, as sequenced in a study of early stage breast cancer tumors. This table comes from immunoSEQ multiplex PCR, and its TCRdb copy is limited to in-frame clones, with some not included. The repertoire consists of tens of thousands of clones, with less than 85% occurring once and the leading ten covering approximately 11%. Sequencing used blood. These receptors all stem from a person between 60 and 70 years old with breast cancer.

The chain uses TRBV7-9 and TRBJ2-2; 8 bases align to TRBD1. Germline CDR1 is SEHNR and CDR2 is FQNEAQ (reference sequence). The CDR3 extends over 17 amino acids. Trimming took 7 bases from V and 5 from J; bases not matched to a gene: 15. The CDR3 DNA is TGTGCCAGCACCTGGAGGAGGGACAGGATCCTTACCGGGGAGCTGTTTTTT. It codes for CASTWRRDRILTGELFF.

The rearrangement joins TRBV6-5 to TRBJ1-4, with D unclear. The CDR3 sequence is 15 residues long. V was pared by 2 bases and J by 7 bases, with 14 bases between. Germline values: CDR1 MNHEY, CDR2 SVGAGI. Here the CDR3 reads CASSYDAGKTEKLFF. In nucleotides, the CDR3 is TGTGCCAGCAGTTACGATGCCGGGAAAACTGAAAAACTGTTTTTT.

The gene calls are TRBV4-2 and TRBJ2-1; maybe TRBD1 (7 bases). Per germline, CDR1 LGHNA and CDR2 YNFKEQ. V was trimmed by 1 base and J by 10 bases, leaving 14 bases between them. This CDR3 comprises 14 residues. CDR3 residues: CASSQGDREAEQFF. As DNA, the CDR3 is TGTGCCAGCAGCCAAGGAGACAGGGAGGCCGAGCAGTTCTTC.

The V and J genes are TRBV10-1 and TRBJ2-1, with D tentatively TRBD2 (7 bases). The CDR3 extends over 21 amino acids. Per the germline V gene, CDR1 is WNHNN and CDR2 is SYGVQD (reference sequence). V was trimmed by 5 bases and J by 4 bases, leaving 33 bases between them. The CDR3 region has the DNA TGCGCCAGCAGTCACGGGTCGGGGGGCCAGGGTATTAGGGATCCATACAATGAGCAGTTCTTC. Its protein is CASSHGSGGQGIRDPYNEQFF.

The rearrangement links TRBV5-1 to TRBJ2-5; 10 bases fit TRBD2. V was clipped by 4 bases and J by 5 bases; unmatched bases: 8. The CDR3 runs 15 residues. The germline V gene has CDR1 SGHRS and CDR2 YFSETQ. The CDR3 loop is CASSTSSGRIETQYF. The CDR3 region has the DNA TGCGCCAGCAGCACCTCTAGCGGGAGAATCGAGACCCAGTACTTC.

This chain uses TRBV5-1 with TRBJ2-2; 7 bases fit TRBD1. Per germline, CDR1 SGHRS and CDR2 YFSETQ. The V and J ends lost 0 bases and 6 bases, in that order; junction bases with no gene match: 2. The CDR3 covers 14 residues. CDR3 sequence: CASSLDRGAGELFF. The DNA for the CDR3 is TGCGCCAGCAGCTTGGACAGGGGCGCCGGGGAGCTGTTTTTT.

This rearrangement joins TRBV9 to TRBJ2-7; the D gene is possibly TRBD1 (8 bases). V was shortened by 4 bases and J by 3 bases, with 17 bases between the two germline ends. Germline CDR1 and CDR2: SGDLS and YYNGEE. This CDR3 region has 15 residues. DNA of the CDR3: TGTGCCAGCAGCCCCCTCACAGGGGGGGACTACGAGCAGTACTTC. As protein: CASSPLTGGDYEQYF. Filled out from reference TRBV9 and TRBJ2-7, the complete variable domain reads DSGVTQTPKHLITATGQRVTLRCSPRSGDLSVYWYQQSLDQGLQFLIQYYNGEERAKGNILERFSAQQFPDLHSELNLSSLELGDSALYFCASSPLTGGDYEQYFGPGTRLTVT.

This chain connects TRBV27 to TRBJ1-2, with D tentatively TRBD1 (5 bases). The CDR3 contains 13 residues. V was cut by 5 bases and J by 2 bases, with 9 bases left in between. The V gene's germline CDR1 is MNHEY and CDR2 SMNVEV (reference sequence). CDR3 sequence (DNA): TGTGCCAGCAGTAGAGACAGAAACTATGGCTACACCTTC. This translates into CASSRDRNYGYTF.

The rearrangement joins TRBV7-2 to TRBJ1-3; D gene ambiguous. The CDR3 has 12 residues. Germline loops: CDR1 SGHTA, CDR2 FQGNSA. V shed 6 bases and J shed 1 base, with 4 bases lying between them. The CDR3 here is CASSLSGNTIYF. CDR3 DNA: TGTGCCAGCAGTCTATCTGGAAACACCATATATTTT.

The chain recombines TRBV9 with TRBJ2-5; 13 bases line up with TRBD2. Trimming took 5 bases from V and 5 from J; bases not matched to a gene: 9. From germline, CDR1 is SGDLS and CDR2 YYNGEE. This CDR3 has 16 amino acids. In nucleotides, the CDR3 is TGTGCCAGCAGGGGCCCTGGACTAGCGGGAGTGGAGACCCAGTACTTC. Translated, it gives CASRGPGLAGVETQYF.

J is TRBJ2-6 and V is TRBV19; 10 bases match TRBD2. V lost 7 bases to trimming and J lost 2 bases; unmatched junction nucleotides: 8. Per germline, CDR1 LNHDA and CDR2 SQIVND (reference sequence). The CDR3 runs to 17 residues. CDR3 in amino acids: CASTPSGGSTGANVLTF. CDR3 nucleotides: TGTGCCAGTACCCCTAGCGGGGGTAGTACTGGGGCCAACGTCCTGACTTTC.

This chain joins TRBV28 and TRBJ1-5; 9 bases line up with TRBD1. This CDR3 spans 15 amino acids. Germline V gives CDR1 MDHEN, CDR2 SYDVKM. Trimming at V came to 6 bases and at J to 6 bases, leaving 9 bases not matched to a gene. The DNA for the CDR3 is TGTGCCAGCAGGGAGACAGGGGGGTGGATTCAGCCCCAGCATTTT. This gives the protein CASRETGGWIQPQHF.

In DNA, the CDR3 is TGTGCCAGCTCACCAGGGACAGGGAATAACTATGGCTACACCTTC. This translates into CASSPGTGNNYGYTF. The genes are TRBV18 and TRBJ1-2, with 9 bases aligning to TRBD1. The germline CDR1 and CDR2 sequences are KGHSH and LQKENI. The CDR3 extends over 15 amino acids. Trimming at V came to 2 bases and at J to 1 base, leaving 2 bases not matched to a gene.

The chain carries TRBV29-1 and TRBJ1-1, with TRBD1 as a possible D gene (5 bases). The V gene lost 3 bases and the J gene lost 3 bases, with 11 bases spanning the gap. This CDR3 is 13 amino acids long. CDR1 and CDR2 (germline): SQVTM, ANQGSEA. This CDR3 is CSVEEGWDTEAFF. The CDR3 region has the DNA TGCAGCGTTGAGGAGGGGTGGGACACTGAAGCTTTCTTT.

This sequence joins TRBV18 and TRBJ1-1; the D is unclear. The V gene lost 3 bases and the J gene lost 1 base, with 9 bases spanning the gap. The CDR3 runs 14 residues. Germline V gene data show CDR1 as KGHSH and CDR2 as LQKENI. CDR3 in amino acids: CASSPIAENTEAFF. CDR3 bases: TGTGCCAGCTCACCTATTGCAGAGAACACTGAAGCTTTCTTT.